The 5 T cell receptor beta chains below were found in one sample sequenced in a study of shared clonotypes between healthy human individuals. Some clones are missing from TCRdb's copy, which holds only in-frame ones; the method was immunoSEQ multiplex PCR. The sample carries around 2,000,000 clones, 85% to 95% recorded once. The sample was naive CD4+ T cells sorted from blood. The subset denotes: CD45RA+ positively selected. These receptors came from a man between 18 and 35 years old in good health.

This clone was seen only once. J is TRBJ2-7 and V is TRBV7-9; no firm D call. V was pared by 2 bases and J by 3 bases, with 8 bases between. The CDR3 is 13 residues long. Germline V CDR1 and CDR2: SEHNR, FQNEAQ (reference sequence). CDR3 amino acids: CASSLYVDYEQYF. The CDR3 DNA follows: TGTGCCAGCAGCTTATACGTAGACTACGAGCAGTACTTC.

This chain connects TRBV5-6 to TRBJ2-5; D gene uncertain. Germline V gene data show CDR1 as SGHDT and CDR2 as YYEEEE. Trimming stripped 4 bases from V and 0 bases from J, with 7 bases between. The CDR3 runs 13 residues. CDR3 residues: CASSPSYQETQYF. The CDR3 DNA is TGTGCCAGCAGCCCGTCGTACCAAGAGACCCAGTACTTC. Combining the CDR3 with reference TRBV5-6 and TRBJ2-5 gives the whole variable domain DAGVTQSPTHLIKTRGQQVTLRCSPKSGHDTVSWYQQALGQGPQFIFQYYEEEERQRGNFPDRFSGHQFPNYSSELNVNALLLGDSALYLCASSPSYQETQYFGPGTRLLVL.

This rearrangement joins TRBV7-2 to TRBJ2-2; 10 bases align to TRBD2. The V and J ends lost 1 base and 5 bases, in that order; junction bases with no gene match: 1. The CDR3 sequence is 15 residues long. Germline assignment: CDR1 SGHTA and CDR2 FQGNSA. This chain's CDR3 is CASSLDSGRTGELFF. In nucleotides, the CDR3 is TGTGCCAGCAGCTTAGATAGCGGGAGGACCGGGGAGCTGTTTTTT.

The CDR3 coding sequence is TGTGCCAGCAGTCCCAGCGTGGACAATGAGCAGTTCTTC. It codes for CASSPSVDNEQFF. The rearrangement joins TRBV6-5 to TRBJ2-1; D gene ambiguous. V dropped 5 bases and J dropped 5 bases, with 10 bases sitting between them. The CDR3 is made up of 13 amino acids. CDR1 and CDR2 from the germline V gene are MNHEY and SVGAGI.

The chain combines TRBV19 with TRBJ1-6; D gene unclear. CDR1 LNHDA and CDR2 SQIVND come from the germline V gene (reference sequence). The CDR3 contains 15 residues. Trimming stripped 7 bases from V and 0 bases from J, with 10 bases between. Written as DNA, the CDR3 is TGTGCCAGTACCCGGACCAACTCCTATAATTCACCCCTCCACTTT. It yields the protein CASTRTNSYNSPLHF.